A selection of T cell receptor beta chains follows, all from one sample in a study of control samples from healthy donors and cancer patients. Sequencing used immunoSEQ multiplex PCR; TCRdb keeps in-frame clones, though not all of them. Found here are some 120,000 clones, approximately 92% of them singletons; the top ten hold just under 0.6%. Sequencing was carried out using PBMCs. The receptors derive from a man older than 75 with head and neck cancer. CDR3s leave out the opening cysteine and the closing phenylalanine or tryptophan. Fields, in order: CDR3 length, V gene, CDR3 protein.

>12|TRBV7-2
ASSFSEGTGELF
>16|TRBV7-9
ASSPSPSTGGTNYGYT
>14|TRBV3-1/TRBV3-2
ASSQGLAGIQETQY
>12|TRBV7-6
ASSRGGYNSPLH
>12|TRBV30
AWSPDRTTDTQY
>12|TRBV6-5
ASTLTGGNTEAF
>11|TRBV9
ASSRDENYGYT
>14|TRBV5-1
ASSPGLTGATYEQY
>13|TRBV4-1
ASSRGGQGDTEAF
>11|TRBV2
ASTIETNEKLF
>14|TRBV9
ASSVGHRTSTDTQY
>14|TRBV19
ASTLQGAADGNTIY
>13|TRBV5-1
ASSSDRGVNTEAF
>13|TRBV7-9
ASSSRDSMNTEAF
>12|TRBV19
ASRTGNSGNTIY
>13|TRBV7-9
ASSLAGHRVVDAF
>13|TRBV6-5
ASSSPGQGIYEQY
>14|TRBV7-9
ASSLGLAGGSYEQY
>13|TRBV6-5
ASSYNGPGGETQY
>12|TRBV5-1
ASSLSRGTATQY
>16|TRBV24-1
ATSDFFGTPLSTDTQY
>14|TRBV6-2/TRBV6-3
ASSYGWTGRNSPLH
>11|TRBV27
ASSFSGTDTQY
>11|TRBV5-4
ASSLGVADEQF
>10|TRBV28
ASSLAYQPQH
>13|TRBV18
ASSPPSGRTDTQY
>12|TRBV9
ASSAGTGPYEQY
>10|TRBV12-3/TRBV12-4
ASSSIPSEAF
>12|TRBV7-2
ASSHGLSYNEQF